The 23 T cell receptor beta chains in this list originate from one sample, sequenced in a study of molecular identifiers for immune sequencing clone quantification. Each CDR3 protein gets one entry after TCRdb re-called the PCR reads with MiXCR. The table records 400,000 to 600,000 distinct CDR3 sequences, about a fifth of them present only once. Material for sequencing was naive CD8+ T cells from blood, with Jurkat cell RNA spiked in. Described subset: FACS-sorted CD8+CD4-CCR7+CD45RA+ naive T cells. The receptors were sampled from a human donor in good health. Some libraries in this study had Jurkat cell RNA spiked in.

Only a few counts were recorded for this clonotype. The junction shows a germline mismatch at one end, possibly a read error. The chain combines TRBV7-9 with TRBJ2-1; D remains unclear. Germline values: CDR1 SEHNR, CDR2 FQNEAQ (reference sequence). This CDR3 contains 17 residues. In DNA, the CDR3 is TGTGCCAGCAGCTTAGTACTTGGCGCCTACTCCTATAATGAGCAGTTCTTC. Translation gives CASSLVLGAYSYNEQFF.

The sample holds a few counts of this clonotype. This chain links TRBV27 with TRBJ2-1, with D hard to call. V gave up 0 bases and J gave up 8 bases, with 8 bases separating them. Germline V gives CDR1 MNHEY, CDR2 SMNVEV (reference sequence). This CDR3 is built from 13 residues. The CDR3 protein is CASSLSLLDEQFF. DNA for the CDR3: TGTGCCAGCAGTTTATCTCTCCTCGATGAGCAGTTCTTC.

At least ten counts were recorded for this clonotype. The gene calls are TRBV11-2 and TRBJ2-1; TRBD2 matches 10 bases. CDR1 is SGHAT, CDR2 FQNNGV, per germline. With V trimmed by 4 bases and J by 3 bases, 6 bases remained unmatched. The CDR3 has 16 residues. In nucleotides, the CDR3 is TGTGCCAGCAGCTCATCGGGACTAGCGAACTACAATGAGCAGTTCTTC. Amino acids: CASSSSGLANYNEQFF.

This clonotype was picked up a small number of times. This rearrangement joins TRBV11-2 to TRBJ2-7; D uncertain. The CDR3 contains 16 residues. Trimming removed 0 bases at V and 0 bases at J, with 12 bases between. Germline CDR1 and CDR2: SGHAT and FQNNGV. CDR3 protein: CASSLDWAPSSYEQYF. The CDR3 DNA is TGTGCCAGCAGCTTAGATTGGGCTCCGAGCTCCTACGAGCAGTACTTC.

The J gene is TRBJ1-1, the V gene TRBV4-3; D gene unclear. The CDR3 runs to 14 residues. V lost 1 base and J 5 bases, leaving 11 bases between the germline ends. Germline V gives CDR1 LGHNA, CDR2 YSLEER. The CDR3 DNA follows: TGCGCCAGCAGCCAAGTCGCGGGAAAGACTGAAGCTTTCTTT. This codes for CASSQVAGKTEAFF.

This clonotype was counted at least ten times. The chain is built from TRBV29-1 and TRBJ2-7; 8 bases align to TRBD2. V lost 3 bases, J lost 6 bases, and 4 bases stayed unmatched. The germline V gene encodes CDR1 SQVTM and CDR2 ANQGSEA. The CDR3 consists of 12 residues. The CDR3 nucleotides read TGCAGCGTTGACGGGGGGGTTAGCGAGCAGTACTTC. It is translated as CSVDGGVSEQYF.

This clonotype was detected many times. The junction shows a germline mismatch at one end, possibly a read error. V and J are TRBV29-1 and TRBJ2-7; 7 bases are shared with TRBD1. This CDR3 contains 13 residues. CDR1 and CDR2 from the germline V gene are SQVTM and ANQGSEA. Written as DNA, the CDR3 is TGCAGCGCCTGCGGACAGGTCTCCGACGAGCAGTACTTC. Residues: CSACGQVSDEQYF.

A word on this clonotype: This may be a read error: a much more frequent sequence differs by one nucleotide. Because the CDR3 is missing its conserved closing phenylalanine or tryptophan, this is likely a read error. The J gene is TRBJ2-3, the V gene TRBV7-7; D is uncertain. Germline V gives CDR1 SSHAT, CDR2 FNYEAQ (reference sequence). This CDR3 contains 13 residues. The CDR3 spells CASSPTRTDTQYL. In nucleotides, the CDR3 is TGTGCTAGCAGCCCAACCCGCACAGATACGCAGTATCTT.

This clonotype was picked up a small number of times. The J gene is TRBJ1-1, the V gene TRBV19, with D tentatively TRBD1 (5 bases). V lost 4 bases and J 10 bases, leaving 10 bases between the germline ends. Germline CDR1 LNHDA, CDR2 SQIVND (reference sequence). The CDR3 spans 11 residues. The CDR3 sequence is CASSTTASAFF. The CDR3 DNA reads as TGTGCCAGTAGTACGACAGCGTCAGCTTTCTTT. Full variable domain (rest looked up from reference TRBV19 and TRBJ1-1): DGGITQSPKYLFRKEGQNVTLSCEQNLNHDAMYWYRQDPGQGLRLIYYSQIVNDFQKGDIAEGYSVSREKKESFPLTVTSAQKNPTAFYLCASSTTASAFFGQGTRLTVV.

This clonotype was observed a few times. Germline is not matched at one junction end, which may reflect a read error. The chain recombines TRBV30 with TRBJ1-1, with no clear D. Germline V gene data show CDR1 as GTSNPN and CDR2 as SVGIG (reference sequence). The CDR3 is 11 residues long. The CDR3 nucleotides read TGTGCCTGTACACCGAACACTGGAGCTTTCTTT. Residues: CACTPNTGAFF.

The table lists this clonotype with many counts. V and J are TRBV3-1 and TRBJ2-1; 10 bases are shared with TRBD2. V was clipped by 1 base and J by 10 bases; unmatched bases: 4. The CDR3 is 14 amino acids. From germline, CDR1 is LGHDT and CDR2 YNNKEL (reference sequence). This CDR3 reads CASSQASGRGEQFF. CDR3 in DNA: TGTGCCAGCAGCCAAGCTAGCGGGAGAGGGGAGCAGTTCTTC.

Note on this clonotype: Without the conserved terminal phenylalanine or tryptophan, this CDR3 likely stems from a read error. The chain employs TRBV4-2 and TRBJ1-1; D possibly corresponds to TRBD1 (6 bases). The CDR3 sequence is 16 residues long. CDR1 is LGHNA, CDR2 YNFKEQ, per germline. Trimming pared 1 base from V and 1 base from J, leaving 13 bases between. The CDR3 loop is CASSQVSWGPNTEAFL. The CDR3 nucleotides read TGTGCCAGCAGCCAAGTATCGTGGGGGCCGAACACTGAAGCTTTCCTT.

The genes are TRBV20-1 and TRBJ2-7; D is perhaps TRBD1 (5 bases). Germline V lookup: CDR1 DFQATT, CDR2 SNEGSKA (reference sequence). V lost 0 bases and J 4 bases, leaving 19 bases between the germline ends. CDR3 size: 16 residues. For the CDR3, the DNA is TGCAGTGCTAGAGATATCTCGCGCAGGGTAATATACGAGCAGTACTTC. Translation gives CSARDISRRVIYEQYF.

This clonotype was seen more than once but under ten times. This rearrangement joins TRBV19 to TRBJ2-7; D may be TRBD1 (6 bases). Germline CDR1 LNHDA, CDR2 SQIVND (reference sequence). V was shortened by 0 bases and J by 5 bases, with 8 bases between the two germline ends. The CDR3 is 13 residues long. The chain's CDR3 is CASSIDRDNEQYF. The CDR3 nucleotides read TGTGCCAGTAGTATAGACAGGGACAACGAGCAGTACTTC.

A remark on this clonotype: The junction shows a germline mismatch at one end, possibly a read error. The J gene is TRBJ1-2, the V gene TRBV5-3; D is unresolved. TRBV5-3 is recorded as an ORF, its role being uncertain. The CDR3 extends over 13 amino acids. The CDR3: CASSLSQVYGYTF. CDR3 nucleotides: TGTGCCAGCAGCTTGAGCCAAGTCTATGGCTACACCTTC.

This clonotype was observed a handful of times. V and J are TRBV4-1 and TRBJ2-2; TRBD1 or TRBD2 may be the D gene (5 bases each). V was cut by 4 bases and J by 5 bases, with 17 bases left in between. The CDR3 runs 16 residues. CDR1 is MGHRA and CDR2 is YSYEKL in the germline V gene. The DNA of the CDR3 is TGCGCCAGCAGCCTTCGGGACGACCCGGTGACCGGGGAGCTGTTTTTT. Translated, it gives CASSLRDDPVTGELFF.

This clonotype occurred many times. The V call is TRBV4-3, the J call TRBJ2-5; perhaps D is TRBD1 or TRBD2 (5 bases each). This CDR3 comprises 15 residues. Trimming pared 0 bases from V and 2 bases from J, leaving 10 bases between. CDR1 is LGHNA, CDR2 YSLEER, per germline. The CDR3 loop reads CASSQEGRQQETQYF. In nucleotides, the CDR3 is TGCGCCAGCAGCCAAGAGGGACGCCAACAAGAGACCCAGTACTTC.

This rearrangement joins TRBV19 to TRBJ2-7, with 10 bases matching TRBD1. The ends lost 3 bases at V and 3 bases at J; junction bases unmatched: 5. CDR3 length: 15 residues. The germline CDR1 and CDR2 sequences are LNHDA and SQIVND (reference sequence). The CDR3 region is CASSIGGTGVYEQYF. DNA for the CDR3: TGTGCCAGTAGTATCGGAGGGACAGGGGTCTACGAGCAGTACTTC.

In its sample, this clonotype was seen a few times. This chain links TRBV3-1 with TRBJ2-1; D ambiguous. V was cut by 2 bases and J by 2 bases, with 16 bases left in between. The germline V gene encodes CDR1 LGHDT and CDR2 YNNKEL (reference sequence). This CDR3 region has 17 residues. The chain's CDR3 is CASSQLLVAAPYNEQFF. In nucleotides, the CDR3 is TGTGCCAGCAGCCAACTTCTCGTGGCGGCCCCCTACAATGAGCAGTTCTTC.

V and J are TRBV6-2 or TRBV6-3 and TRBJ2-1, with 9 bases lining up with TRBD2. The germline CDR1 and CDR2 sequences are MNHEY and SVGEGT. The CDR3 has 15 amino acids. Trimming cost V 6 bases and J 1 base; bases outside gene matches: 4. The CDR3 region is CASSDGLASYNEQFF. Here the CDR3 DNA reads TGTGCCAGCAGCGACGGACTAGCGTCCTACAATGAGCAGTTCTTC.

The gene calls are TRBV7-2 and TRBJ1-1; no clear D gene. The CDR3 is made up of 18 amino acids. Germline V gene data show CDR1 as SGHTA and CDR2 as FQGNSA. Trimming removed 1 base from V and 1 base from J, with 19 bases in between. The CDR3 DNA sequence: TGTGCCAGCAGCTTAGGGTGGGGTCGCGACGGCGAGAACACTGAAGCTTTCTTT. Protein sequence: CASSLGWGRDGENTEAFF.

This clonotype was seen repeatedly, ten times or more. V gene TRBV29-1 combines with J gene TRBJ2-2, with 11 bases lining up with TRBD2. The trim removed 6 bases at V and 6 bases at J, leaving 9 bases unmatched. From germline, CDR1 is SQVTM and CDR2 ANQGSEA. This CDR3 contains 15 residues. The chain's CDR3 is CSVKITSGSAGELFF. CDR3 coding DNA: TGCAGCGTAAAAATAACTAGCGGGAGCGCCGGGGAGCTGTTTTTT.

The chain joins TRBV19 to TRBJ2-3; 8 bases match TRBD2. This CDR3 spans 14 amino acids. The J segment lost 6 bases and the V segment lost 7 bases, leaving 9 bases of the junction unmatched. Germline CDR1 LNHDA, CDR2 SQIVND (reference sequence). The CDR3 sequence is CASKIGAGADTQYF. The CDR3 bases are TGTGCCAGTAAAATAGGAGCGGGAGCCGATACGCAGTATTTT.